The entry below gives a single T cell receptor (beta chain) sequence along with its context. Its antigen is as yet unknown. The PCR contained 60 Vbeta and 13 Jbeta primers. Repertoires were generated with immunoSEQ multiplex PCR, while TCRdb's copy carries only in-frame clones and drops some. Of fewer than 95,000 clones listed, 73% were seen once; the top ten hold about 16%. These data belong to a study of cytomegalovirus exposure and HLA in healthy donors. General observations from the study: Data from an earlier analysis indicated that most TCR beta V segments were productive either about 90% or about 30% of the time. Listed as cytomegalovirus-associated were over 150 TCR beta chains. For most subjects, TCR beta sequences were reported to predict HLA-A and HLA-B alleles with accuracy.

The sequence was collected from a woman between 35 and 50 years old in good health and CMV-seropositive. Sequenced sample: PBMCs.

CDR3 in DNA: TGTGCCAGCAGTCCTAGCGGGGCCAATGAGCAGTTCTTC. Translating it yields CASSPSGANEQFF. V and J are TRBV6-4 and TRBJ2-1; 9 bases are a match to TRBD2. This CDR3 comprises 13 residues. Looked up from germline, CDR1 is MRHNA and CDR2 is SNTAGT. The trim removed 5 bases at V and 6 bases at J, leaving 2 bases unmatched.